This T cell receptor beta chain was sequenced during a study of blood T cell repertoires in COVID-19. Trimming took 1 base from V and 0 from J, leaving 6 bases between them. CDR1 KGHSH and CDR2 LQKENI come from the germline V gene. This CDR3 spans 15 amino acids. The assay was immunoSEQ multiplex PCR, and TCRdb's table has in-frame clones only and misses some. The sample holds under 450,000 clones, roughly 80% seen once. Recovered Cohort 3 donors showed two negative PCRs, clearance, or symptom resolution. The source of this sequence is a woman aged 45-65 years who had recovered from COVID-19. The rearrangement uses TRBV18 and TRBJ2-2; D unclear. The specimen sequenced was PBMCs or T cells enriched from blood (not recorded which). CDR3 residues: CASSPLTANTGELFF. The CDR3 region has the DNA TGTGCCAGCTCACCACTAACTGCGAACACCGGGGAGCTGTTTTTT.